These 6 T cell receptor beta chains came from one sample sequenced in a study of shared clonotypes between healthy human individuals (dated by TCRdb to 2019 to 2021). Library preparation used the immunoSEQ multiplex PCR assay. What TCRdb holds here is the immuneACCESS table cut down to in-frame rearrangements. Part of the clones is not present; checked against another copy, under half of the missing clones reflect an unresolved V gene, and the others are unexplained. This sample gives hundreds of thousands of clones in total; 90% to 97% of them show up just once. The top ten clones comprise 0.06% of the sample. Sample: naive CD4+ T cells sorted from blood. The cell subset or site label on this specimen signifies: CD45RA+ positively selected. All receptors come from a woman between 25 and 40 years old in good health.

The rearrangement joins TRBV15 to TRBJ2-1, with 12 bases fitting TRBD2. The J segment lost 7 bases and the V segment lost 8 bases, leaving 6 bases of the junction unmatched. The CDR3 loop spans 14 amino acids. Germline assignment: CDR1 LNHNV and CDR2 YYDKDF (reference sequence). This CDR3 reads CATHGLAGSNEQFF. The DNA for the CDR3 is TGTGCCACCCATGGACTAGCGGGGTCGAATGAGCAGTTCTTC.

The chain employs TRBV19 and TRBJ1-5; 7 bases are shared with TRBD1. This CDR3 contains 15 residues. The V segment lost 4 bases and the J segment 5 bases; nucleotides outside the gene matches: 8. Germline V gene sequence: CDR1 LNHDA, CDR2 SQIVND (reference sequence). Here the CDR3 DNA reads TGTGCCAGTAGTACTCCGGGACAGAGGGATCAGCCCCAGCATTTT. It translates to CASSTPGQRDQPQHF.

The chain couples TRBV28 to TRBJ1-1; TRBD1 matches at 7 bases. Germline V gene lookup returns CDR1 MDHEN and CDR2 SYDVKM. V gave up 4 bases and J gave up 1 base; unmatched junction bases: 3. This CDR3 has 14 amino acids. The CDR3 protein is CASSWGQTNTEAFF. The CDR3 region has the DNA TGTGCCAGCAGTTGGGGACAGACGAACACTGAAGCTTTCTTT.

V usage is TRBV6-5 and J usage is TRBJ2-7; D is undetermined. The CDR3 length is 14 residues. Between the trimmed V and J ends, which lost 0 bases and 5 bases, there was a span of 11 bases. Per germline, CDR1 MNHEY and CDR2 SVGAGI. Here the CDR3 reads CASSYSLTTHEQYF. The CDR3 region has the DNA TGTGCCAGCAGTTACTCGTTGACGACCCACGAGCAGTACTTC.

The chain is built from TRBV28 and TRBJ2-3; D gene unclear. There are 19 residues in the CDR3. Trimming removed 6 bases from V and 2 bases from J, with 27 bases in between. Germline CDR1 and CDR2: MDHEN and SYDVKM. This chain's CDR3 is CASRGYLVFPASSTDTQYF. In DNA, the CDR3 is TGTGCCAGCAGGGGGTATCTGGTGTTTCCCGCCTCGTCCACAGATACGCAGTATTTT.

The V call is TRBV5-4, the J call TRBJ1-6; 9 bases fit TRBD1. CDR3 size: 18 residues. Germline V gives CDR1 SGHNT, CDR2 YYREEE (reference sequence). V shed 4 bases, J shed 6 bases, and the junction held 14 bases outside the gene matches. The CDR3 protein is CASSVGRVPGQGNSPLHF. In nucleotides, the CDR3 is TGTGCCAGCAGCGTCGGGAGGGTACCGGGACAGGGTAATTCACCCCTCCACTTT.